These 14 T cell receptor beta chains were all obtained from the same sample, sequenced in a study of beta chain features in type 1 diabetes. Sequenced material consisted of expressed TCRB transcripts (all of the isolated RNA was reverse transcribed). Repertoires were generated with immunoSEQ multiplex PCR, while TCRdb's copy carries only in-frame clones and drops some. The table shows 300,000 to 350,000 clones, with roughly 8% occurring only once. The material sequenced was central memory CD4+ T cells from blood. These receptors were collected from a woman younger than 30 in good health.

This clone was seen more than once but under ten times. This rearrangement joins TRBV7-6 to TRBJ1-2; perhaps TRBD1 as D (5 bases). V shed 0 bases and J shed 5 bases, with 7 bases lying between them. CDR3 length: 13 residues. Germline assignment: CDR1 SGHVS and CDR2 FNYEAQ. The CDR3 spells CASSLAQDYGYTF. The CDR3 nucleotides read TGTGCCAGCAGCTTAGCACAGGATTATGGCTACACCTTC.

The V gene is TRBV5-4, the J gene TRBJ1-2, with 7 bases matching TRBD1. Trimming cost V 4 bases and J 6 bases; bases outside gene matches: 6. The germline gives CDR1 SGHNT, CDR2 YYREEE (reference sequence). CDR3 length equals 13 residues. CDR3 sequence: CASSLQGYHGYTF. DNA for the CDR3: TGTGCCAGCAGCCTACAGGGGTATCATGGCTACACCTTC. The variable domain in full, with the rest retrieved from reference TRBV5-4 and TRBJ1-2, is ETGVTQSPTHLIKTRGQQVTLRCSSQSGHNTVSWYQQALGQGPQFIFQYYREEENGRGNFPPRFSGLQFPNYSSELNVNALELDDSALYLCASSLQGYHGYTFGSGTRLTVV.

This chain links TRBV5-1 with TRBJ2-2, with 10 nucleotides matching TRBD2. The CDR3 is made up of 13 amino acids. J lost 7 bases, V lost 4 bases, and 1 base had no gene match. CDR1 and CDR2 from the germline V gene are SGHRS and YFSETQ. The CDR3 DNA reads TGCGCCAGCAGCAAGCGGGAGGGCGGGGAGCTGTTTTTT. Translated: CASSKREGGELFF.

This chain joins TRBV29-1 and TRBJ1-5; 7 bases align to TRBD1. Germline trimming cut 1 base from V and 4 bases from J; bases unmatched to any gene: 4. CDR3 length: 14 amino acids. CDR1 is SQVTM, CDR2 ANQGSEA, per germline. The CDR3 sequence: CSVEGDRDNQPQHF. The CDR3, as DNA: TGCAGCGTTGAAGGCGACAGGGATAATCAGCCCCAGCATTTT. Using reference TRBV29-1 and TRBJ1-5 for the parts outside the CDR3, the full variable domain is SAVISQKPSRDICQRGTSLTIQCQVDSQVTMMFWYRQQPGQSLTLIATANQGSEATYESGFVIDKFPISRPNLTFSTLTVSNMSPEDSSIYLCSVEGDRDNQPQHFGDGTRLSIL.

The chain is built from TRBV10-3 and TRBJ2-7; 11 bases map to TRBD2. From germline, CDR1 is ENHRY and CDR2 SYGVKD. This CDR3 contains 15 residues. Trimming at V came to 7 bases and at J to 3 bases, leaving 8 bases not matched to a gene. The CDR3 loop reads CAIKAGGTSGYEQYF. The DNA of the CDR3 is TGTGCCATCAAGGCGGGAGGGACTAGCGGCTACGAGCAGTACTTC.

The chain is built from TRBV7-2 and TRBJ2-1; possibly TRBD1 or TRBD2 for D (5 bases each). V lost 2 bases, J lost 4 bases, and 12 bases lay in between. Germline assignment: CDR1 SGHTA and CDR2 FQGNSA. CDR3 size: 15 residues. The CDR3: CASSLTGTIYNEQFF. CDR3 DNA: TGTGCCAGCAGCTTAACCGGGACCATATACAATGAGCAGTTCTTC.

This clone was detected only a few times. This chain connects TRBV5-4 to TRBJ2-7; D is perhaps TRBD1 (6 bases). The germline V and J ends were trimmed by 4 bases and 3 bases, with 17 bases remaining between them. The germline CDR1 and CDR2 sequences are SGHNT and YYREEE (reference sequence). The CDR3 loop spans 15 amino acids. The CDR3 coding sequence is TGTGCCAGCAGCACCCAACAGGGCAACCTCTACGAGCAGTACTTC. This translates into CASSTQQGNLYEQYF.

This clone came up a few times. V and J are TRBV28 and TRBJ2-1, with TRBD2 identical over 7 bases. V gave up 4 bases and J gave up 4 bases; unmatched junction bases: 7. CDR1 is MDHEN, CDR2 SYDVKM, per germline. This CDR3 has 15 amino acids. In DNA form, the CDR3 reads TGTGCCAGCAGTTCCCCTAGCGGACGTTACAATGAGCAGTTCTTC. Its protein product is CASSSPSGRYNEQFF.

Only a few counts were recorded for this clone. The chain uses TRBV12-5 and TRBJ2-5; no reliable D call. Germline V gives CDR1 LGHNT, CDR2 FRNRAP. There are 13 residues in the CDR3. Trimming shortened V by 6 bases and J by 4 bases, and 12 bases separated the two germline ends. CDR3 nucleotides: TGTGCTAGTGGATTGCCCGACGGAGAGACCCAGTACTTC. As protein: CASGLPDGETQYF.

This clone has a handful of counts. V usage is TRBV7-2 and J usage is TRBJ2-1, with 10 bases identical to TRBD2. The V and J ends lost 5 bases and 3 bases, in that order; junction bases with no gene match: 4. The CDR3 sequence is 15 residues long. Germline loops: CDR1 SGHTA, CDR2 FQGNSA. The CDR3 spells CASSPASGGYNEQFF. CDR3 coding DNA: TGTGCCAGCAGCCCCGCTAGCGGGGGCTACAATGAGCAGTTCTTC. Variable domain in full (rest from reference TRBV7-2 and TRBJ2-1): GAGVSQSPSNKVTEKGKDVELRCDPISGHTALYWYRQSLGQGLEFLIYFQGNSAPDKSGLPSDRFSAERTGGSVSTLTIQRTQQEDSAVYLCASSPASGGYNEQFFGPGTRLTVL.

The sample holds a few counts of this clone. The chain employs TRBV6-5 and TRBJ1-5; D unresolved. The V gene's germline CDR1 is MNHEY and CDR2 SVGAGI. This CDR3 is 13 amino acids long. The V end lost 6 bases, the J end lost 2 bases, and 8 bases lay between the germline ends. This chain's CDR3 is CASSPRGNQPQHF. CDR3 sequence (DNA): TGTGCCAGCAGCCCCCGTGGCAATCAGCCCCAGCATTTT.

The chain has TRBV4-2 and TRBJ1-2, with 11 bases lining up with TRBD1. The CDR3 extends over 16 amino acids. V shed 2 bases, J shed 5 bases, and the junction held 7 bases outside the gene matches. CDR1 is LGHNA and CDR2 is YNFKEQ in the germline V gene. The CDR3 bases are TGTGCCAGCAGCCAACCGGGACAGGGGGAATCTTATGGCTACACCTTC. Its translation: CASSQPGQGESYGYTF.

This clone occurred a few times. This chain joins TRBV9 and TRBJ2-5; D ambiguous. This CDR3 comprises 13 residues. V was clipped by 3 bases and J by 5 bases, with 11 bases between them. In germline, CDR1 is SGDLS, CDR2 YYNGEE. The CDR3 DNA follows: TGTGCCAGCAGCGCAAACACCGGGGAGACCCAGTACTTC. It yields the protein CASSANTGETQYF.

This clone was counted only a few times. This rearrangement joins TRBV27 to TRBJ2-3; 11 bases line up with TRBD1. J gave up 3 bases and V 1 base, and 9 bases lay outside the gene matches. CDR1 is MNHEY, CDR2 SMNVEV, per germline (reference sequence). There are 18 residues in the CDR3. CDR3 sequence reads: CASSLFIGGTGGTDTQYF. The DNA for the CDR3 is TGTGCCAGCAGTTTATTCATTGGTGGGACAGGGGGTACAGATACGCAGTATTTT.